Detailed here is one TCR beta chain. The entry originates in a study of blood T cell repertoires in COVID-19. Background on the study: The origin of the acute and convalescent COVID-19 samples was the United States, Italy and Spain. PBMCs, B-cell-depleted T cells, or T cells provided the cDNA or gDNA that made up the material.

Measured with immunoSEQ multiplex PCR; TCRdb has only the in-frame clones, and not every one. The table records 250,000 to 300,000 clones, around 86% of them present only once. This CDR3 comprises 15 residues. The ends were cut back, 0 bases at V and 4 bases at J, with 7 bases in the middle. Germline CDR1 and CDR2: LGHDT and YNNKEL (reference sequence). Sequenced material: peripheral blood. This sequence originates from a man aged 50 or older with acute or convalescent COVID-19. The chain couples TRBV3-1 (or the pseudogene TRBV3-2) to TRBJ1-6; no clear D. CDR3 amino acids: CASSQEGGYNSPLHF. Here the CDR3 DNA reads TGTGCCAGCAGCCAAGAAGGCGGGTATAATTCACCCCTCCACTTT.